This T cell receptor beta chain was sequenced for a study of OX40 agonist ivuxolimab in advanced cancers. Regarding the research as a whole: Ivuxolimab, which targeted the costimulatory receptor OX40 (CD134), was an agonistic, fully human IgG2 monoclonal antibody. Intravenous ivuxolimab was administered to patients every 2 weeks at six dose levels: 0.01, 0.1, 0.3, 1.5, 3 and 10 mg/kg. Among the approximately 50 dose-escalation patients, approximately 20 had hepatocellular carcinoma, 15 or so melanoma, 9 renal cell carcinoma and 9 head and neck cancer. In the dose-escalation cohort, approximately 80% of patients were male, and the mean age was approximately 60 years with a range of roughly 23 to 90. Prior anti-PD-1, anti-PD-L1 or anti-CTLA-4 therapy was permitted, and checkpoint inhibitors had been received by under 50% of dose-escalation patients. Three dose-escalation patients achieved partial responses, one with hepatocellular carcinoma and two with cutaneous melanoma. Peripheral TCRbeta sequencing was intended to test whether TCR sequence diversity was altered and clonal T-cell expansion was caused by ivuxolimab. The paper covers the monotherapy dose-escalation part of the phase I ivuxolimab trial, which included N ≈ 54 patients. The paper's findings and limits, for the study overall: Clonal expansion of both CD4+ and CD8+ blood T cells was observed from baseline to week 6 at doses 0.1 to 3.0 mg/kg. In the 0.1-3.0 mg/kg groups, partial responders had among the lowest normalized peripheral clonal expansion, particularly in CD8+ T cells. Low levels of normalized T-cell clonal expansion were also seen in some patients who did not respond. Which antigens the clonally expanded peripheral T cells were specific for was not determined. After ivuxolimab, more expanded clones were found on average in CD8+ T cells than in CD4+ T cells.

Counted from cysteine to phenylalanine, this CDR3 has 15 amino acids. CDR3 DNA only is kept here, 45 bases in frame from base 1. The junction shows trimming of 0 bases on V and 5 bases on J, plus 11 bases between the germline ends. CDR1 and CDR2, per the germline V gene (reference sequence), are SGHNT and YYREEE. Worth noting for this clone: No antigen is known for it. Within one base of it there is no much larger clone, and no base qualities were kept.

The trial excluded patients who had a history of autoimmune disease or were on systemic immunosuppression. Peripheral blood for TCR sequencing was collected from all dose cohorts at baseline, on cycle 4 day 1, and on cycle 7 day 1. Samples were obtained from an open-label, multicenter, first-in-human phase I dose-escalation trial of ivuxolimab. The trial enrolled adults with locally advanced or metastatic head and neck squamous cell, hepatocellular, melanoma or renal cell carcinoma. Before TCR sequencing, CD4+ T cells and CD8+ T cells from peripheral blood were sorted into separate populations. To sequence the TCRbeta CDR3 region, genomic DNA was isolated from the sorted cells. The immunoSEQ Assay was used to sequence the TCRbeta CDR3 regions. TCRdb took this table from immuneACCESS and kept in-frame rearrangements with V and J called. Such tables lack part of the clones; where checked against another copy, unresolved V genes explain under half of the gap, and the rest is unexplained. Within this sample are tens of thousands of clones, with 84% of them counted one time only. The ten largest clones represent approximately 7% of the sample.

The source material was CD4+ or CD8+ T cells sorted from blood, sampled in a trial of the OX40 agonist ivuxolimab. The V gene is TRBV5-4 and the J gene is TRBJ1-4, with TRBD1 perhaps the D gene, on 6 matching bases. This receptor was identified in an adult with an advanced solid tumor such as melanoma, head and neck, liver or kidney cancer. The CDR3 region: CASSLAGGPNEKLFF. The sequenced DNA: TGTGCCAGCAGCTTGGCCGGGGGGCCCAATGAAAAACTGTTTTTT.